This T cell receptor beta chain was recovered during a study of cytomegalovirus exposure and HLA in healthy donors (dated by TCRdb to about 2017). Background on the whole study: An earlier analysis of some 620 of the donors reported under 300 Gb of sequence data and around 100 million unique TCR beta sequences obtained from some 170 million T cells. An earlier analysis of 587 of the donors used high-throughput TCR beta sequencing to judge whether each TCR beta V gene segment behaved as functional or pseudogenic. Along with the approximately 670-subject first cohort, a separate validation cohort of about 110 different subjects was used. Rather than drawing on any new phenotypic data, the later analysis identified candidate immune exposures from TCR beta sequences and the way those sequences occurred across donors. Of the approximately 400 genotyped donors, roughly 80% were placed in the genetic ancestry cluster associated with self-reported Caucasian donors. Among 300 to 450 genotyped donors of the cohort, an average of approximately 230,000 unique TCR beta nucleotide sequences were sequenced per donor, 15% to 20% of them non-productive. High-throughput TCR immunosequencing, statistical association of individual TCRs with disease status, and machine learning were combined to predict cytomegalovirus infection status. Several DR-DQ haplotypes were handled as single units for association and clustering, since linkage in the cohort was strong. Donor age, sex, ethnicity and CMV serostatus were compiled alongside the repertoire data. Both class I and class II loci were covered by HLA typing, at four-digit resolution. All discovery cohort repertoires had been generated on a single sequencing platform. A later analysis re-examined previously published TCR beta repertoires from roughly 720 donors and added high-resolution HLA genotyping to investigate patterns of TCR occurrence. An early release that covered about 600 HLA-typed donors contained 300 to 350 gigabases of sequencing data and tens of millions of unique TCR sequences. The number of donors typed differed by locus, with about 629-630 for A, B, C, DRB1 and DQB1, over 500 for DQA1, 606 for DPA1, and over 400 for DPB1. The study was designed to test whether signatures of past pathogen exposure could be identified by cataloging public T cell receptors. In a later genetic analysis, genome-wide SNP genotypes for about three fifths of the 666 donors were used, and that subset was treated as a discovery cohort. The study used immunosequencing to profile the T cell repertoires of 666 subjects and linked those repertoires to cytomegalovirus serostatus.

Paper-wide results and their limitations: In a later analysis, most CMV-associated TCR beta chains were found to appear HLA-restricted, with HLA associations seemingly driven largely by CMV exposure. Strong co-occurrence of HLA alleles, especially DR and DQ, made assigning TCR associations to individual alleles difficult. Because the 87-base-pair reads could not distinguish some IMGT-functional V segments, including TRBV6-2 and TRBV6-3, those segments were excluded. Compared with the 666-donor mean, donors in an Asian-associated ancestry cluster had fewer N-insertions in productive TCRs, according to a later genetic analysis. A further reported finding was that TCR beta sequences accurately predicted the HLA-A and HLA-B alleles for most subjects in the first cohort. For the cohort, immune exposure information was limited to CMV serostatus. The earlier analysis of approximately 590 of the donors excluded 15 to 20 rarely observed V segments, including chromosome 9 orphons, because counts were too low. In vitro tests confirmed that a few of the cytomegalovirus-associated TCR beta chains recognize cytomegalovirus antigens. Linkage disequilibrium might explain the correlated functional status among segregating V segments, but an unknown experimental factor could not be ruled out. Cytomegalovirus status was reported to be diagnosed by the classifier with high specificity and sensitivity in both the original and validation cohorts. A later analysis reported that several top co-occurrence clusters appeared linked to parvovirus B19, influenza, CMV and Epstein-Barr virus. A later analysis found that HLA-associated TCR beta chains were more clonally expanded and had lower generation probabilities than equally common non-associated chains. In a later analysis, around 15,000 TCR beta sequences were associated with specific HLA alleles at a false discovery rate of 0.05. In this cohort, only TCR beta chains were sequenced, and detectable features were limited by the absence of alpha or paired-chain data. While some public TCRs were present in many individuals, most TCR sequences turned up only very rarely across donors. Because some donors lacked HLA typing at each locus, the association tests relied only on the typed subset. According to the authors, the approach could potentially be generalized to other disease states and immunological phenotypes. In an earlier analysis of some 640 of the donors, most TCR beta V segments were observed in productive rearrangements about 90% or about 30% of the time, broadly matching IMGT annotations. The study listed 150 to 200 TCR beta chains as associated with cytomegalovirus. V-gene and J-gene trimming of TCR beta chains was associated with a missense DCLRE1C variant in a later genetic analysis, and the association was replicated in an independent cohort. A cluster of highly shared sequence variants was judged likely to be a technical artifact of the sequencing pipeline. The presence/absence analyses assumed that sequencing depth was roughly uniform across donors, and that assumption may not be true. In a later analysis, TCR association rates were found to vary across HLA loci, with the most associated TCRs seen for DRB1 alleles and the fewest for HLA-C alleles.

The cohort consisted of approximately 670 healthy bone marrow donors. Cohort members were all nominally healthy when sampled, although unrecorded immune exposures were likely present. The donor tested CMV seropositive and was one of the 289 seropositive cohort members. Every donor gave a peripheral blood sample, and the peripheral blood mononuclear cells from that sample were used for TCR beta sequencing. The Qiagen DNeasy Blood Extraction Kit was used to extract genomic DNA from the blood cell samples. The library was obtained by the immunoSEQ multiplex PCR assay. For the multiplex PCR, a mixture combining 60 forward primers for TCR Vbeta segments and 13 reverse primers for TCR Jbeta segments was used. The CDR3 region of rearranged TCR beta genes was amplified from genomic DNA with a multiplex PCR assay. Amplified TCR beta libraries were sequenced as 87-base-pair reads on the Illumina HiSeq System. The original pipeline was this. Across the 600 to 700 repertoires, a later analysis counted about 81 million unique TCR beta chains, 9.5 million to 13 million of which were shared by at least two donors. To remove PCR and sequencing errors, raw reads were error-corrected and collapsed into unique sequences using a nearest-neighbor algorithm that merged closely related sequences. CDR3 sequences were aligned to IMGT reference sequences to assign V, D and J gene segments. For a sequence to be retained, at least a six-nucleotide match to both a V gene segment and a J gene segment was required. Rearrangements were classified as productive when the CDR3 lacked stop codons and remained in frame with V and J, and all other rearrangements were classified as non-productive. CDR3 was defined by IMGT convention, running from the second conserved V-encoded cysteine to the conserved J-encoded phenylalanine. In an earlier analysis of around 540 of the donors, sequences lacking an unambiguous match to a single V gene segment were excluded. In an earlier analysis of 450 to 750 of the donors, a V segment was called functional when productive rearrangements were above 56.7%, and segregating when the standard deviation between donors exceeded 5%. A statistical classification framework was developed to diagnose cytomegalovirus status using the catalog of TCR beta chain sequences. In a later analysis, TCR nucleotide sequences were compared against IMGT/GENE-DB human TR gene sequences so that V and J genes could be assigned. Using the TCRdist pipeline, a later analysis assigned CDR3 sequences along with most-parsimonious VDJ recombination scenarios. A later analysis defined each TCR beta chain by its CDR3 amino acid sequence plus V-gene family, and excluded reads lacking a unique V-gene family. In a later analysis, nearly 600 highly shared, low-generation-probability nucleotide sequences were removed to address suspected cross-contamination and a sequencing artifact. In a later analysis, a clonal expansion index was calculated for each public chain from normalized within-repertoire ranks of inferred template counts. A later analysis computed generation probabilities with a VDJ recombination model fitted to out-of-frame rearrangements, and checked the results against IGoR. In a later analysis, TCR-TCR, TCR-HLA and TCR-CMV co-occurrence was scored with hypergeometric tests, and a repertoire-size bias correction was applied to TCR pairs. A later analysis estimated false discovery rates by permuting HLA or CMV assignments 20 times. In a later analysis, co-occurring TCRs were grouped using DBSCAN, with TCRdist sequence similarity added in when clustering inside HLA-allele-positive subsets. Repertoires with fewer than 30,000 or more than 120,000 public chains, plus five repertoires with anomalous nucleotide sharing, were excluded from co-occurrence clustering. The clones in this table, taken by TCRdb from immuneACCESS, are in-frame only. Not every clone is retained; where verified, under half of the shortfall comes from an unresolved V gene, and the cause of the rest is unknown. V, J and clone size are taken as reported in that table, and D and trimming were inferred from the DNA itself. The sample table holds 90,000 or so clones, of which 65% to 90% were seen once. The ten biggest clones cover around 3.2% of the sample.

To note about this clone: Its antigen specificity is not known. No per-base quality is available; no much larger clone lies one base away.

The CDR3 measures 14 amino acids from cysteine to phenylalanine. The read is trimmed to its CDR3 DNA, 42 bases read in frame from base 1. A distance of 6 bases separates the germline ends of V and J, which lose 3 bases and 0 bases respectively. CDR1 and CDR2 are drawn from the germline V gene (reference sequence): SEHNR, FQNEAQ. The specimen sequenced was PBMCs. This chain joins TRBV7-9 to TRBJ1-3, with no confident D gene call. This TCR came from a man between 25 and 39 years old in good health and CMV-seropositive. The DNA reads as follows: TGTGCCAGCAGCTTCGCGGCCTCTGGAAACACCATATATTTT. Its protein reads: CASSFAASGNTIYF. Joined to the reference TRBV7-9 and TRBJ1-3 proteins, this CDR3 gives the full variable domain: DTGVSQNPRHKITKRGQNVTFRCDPISEHNRLYWYRQTLGQGPEFLTYFQNEAQLEKSRLLSDRFSAERPKGSFSTLEIQRTEQGDSAMYLCASSFAASGNTIYFGEGSWLTVV.